The present entry profiles one TCR beta chain with its context. Its antigen is not known. The ends were cut back, 4 bases at V and 1 base at J, with 8 bases in the middle. Germline CDR1 reads SNHLY; CDR2 reads FYNNEI. CDR3 length: 14 amino acids. The assay was immunoSEQ multiplex PCR, and TCRdb's table has in-frame clones only and misses some. The top ten clones hold about 26% of a sample with 41,000 or so clones, roughly 70% of them seen once. The sample originates from a study of vaccination effects on CD4 cells after COVID-19. Study-wide context: Two doses of BNT162b2 or mRNA-1273 vaccine were administered to participants.

ViraFEST used viral peptide pools to expand antigen-specific CD4+ T cells before sequencing. The culture ran for approximately nine days before CD4+ T cells were isolated. Previously uninfected by SARS-CoV-2, the vaccine recipients also showed negative nucleocapsid antibodies. Peptides at roughly 10 ug/ml and IL-2 at about 9.8 IU/ml were added to 1.5 million to 2.5 million PBMC per well. At days 3 and 7, half of the medium was exchanged for IL-2 medium. The receptor comes from a human donor who received a COVID-19 vaccine. The chain has TRBV2 and TRBJ2-1; unclear D gene. This specimen consisted of CD4+ T cells from PBMCs cultured with HCoV-OC43 spike peptides, obtained before COVID-19 vaccination. As for subset: HCoV-OC43 spike overlapping peptide pool stimulation. In nucleotides, the CDR3 is TGTGCCAGCAGTGGGAGTAGGTCCTACAATGAGCAGTTCTTC. Its protein is CASSGSRSYNEQFF.